These 18 T cell receptor beta chains originate from one sample sequenced in a study of shared clonotypes between healthy human individuals. TCRdb keeps only in-frame clones here, not all; method: immunoSEQ multiplex PCR. The repertoire holds some 470,000 clones, with about three quarters as singletons. Input material: PBMCs. These receptors all stem from a woman between 40 and 55 years old in good health. Some clones in this sample may be carry-over from other donors' samples.

V gene TRBV27 combines with J gene TRBJ2-7; the D is unclear. V lost 7 bases and J 2 bases, leaving 15 bases between the germline ends. The CDR3 length is 14 residues. CDR1 and CDR2 (germline): MNHEY, SMNVEV (reference sequence). The DNA for the CDR3 is TGTGCCAGCAAAACCCAGGTAACCGCCTACGAGCAGTACTTC. It codes for CASKTQVTAYEQYF.

In regard to this clone: This may arise from a read error, as a much more abundant clone is one base away. The identical CDR3 is also encoded by other nucleotide sequences in the sample. This chain links TRBV25-1 with TRBJ1-1, with D possibly matching TRBD1 (5 bases). The CDR3 runs to 15 residues. Germline CDR1 and CDR2: MGHDK and SYGVNS. In DNA form, the CDR3 reads TGCGCCAGCAGTGAATTGCAGGGTGTAGGAACTGAAGCTTTCTTT. Translated: CASSELQGVGTEAFF. The complete variable domain, with remaining parts taken from reference TRBV25-1 and TRBJ1-1, reads EADIYQTPRYLVIGTGKKITLECSQTMGHDKMYWYQQDPGMELHLIHYSYGVNSTEKGDLSSESTVSRIRTEHFPLTLESARPSHTSQYLCASSELQGVGTEAFFGQGTRLTVV.

The chain couples TRBV5-6 to TRBJ2-5, with TRBD1 matching over 10 bases. V was pared by 2 bases and J by 4 bases, with 5 bases of the junction left unmatched. Germline V gene data show CDR1 as SGHDT and CDR2 as YYEEEE. The CDR3 has 15 amino acids. CDR3 loop: CASSFGDRGGETQYF. CDR3 sequence (DNA): TGTGCCAGCAGCTTTGGGGACAGGGGTGGAGAGACCCAGTACTTC.

The chain employs TRBV5-4 and TRBJ1-1, with 8 bases identical to TRBD1. Germline CDR1 and CDR2: SGHNT and YYREEE (reference sequence). V lost 5 bases and J lost 6; bases outside the gene matches: 12. The CDR3 covers 15 residues. The CDR3 nucleotides read TGTGCCAGCAGACCCGGACAGGGACCCTTTTCTGAAGCTTTCTTT. Translation: CASRPGQGPFSEAFF.

This clone has a count of ten or more. Possible read error: a much larger clone is one base away. The chain couples TRBV29-1 to TRBJ2-5, with D possibly being TRBD1 or TRBD2 (5 bases each). The V gene's germline CDR1 is SQVTM and CDR2 ANQGSEA. This CDR3 comprises 14 residues. CDR3 bases: TGCAGCGTTGGGGGCGGGCAGGTCGCGGAGACCCAGCACTTC. Protein product: CSVGGGQVAETQHF.

The V gene is TRBV29-1, the J gene TRBJ2-1, with D maybe TRBD1 (7 bases). This CDR3 is built from 13 residues. Germline V gives CDR1 SQVTM, CDR2 ANQGSEA. V gave up 8 bases and J gave up 0 bases, with 11 bases separating them. In DNA, the CDR3 is TGCAGCACTCAGGGGGGCTCCTACAATGAGCAGTTCTTC. Translation gives CSTQGGSYNEQFF.

The chain combines TRBV7-3 with TRBJ2-3; maybe TRBD1 (5 bases). V shed 1 base and J shed 2 bases, with 10 bases lying between them. The germline CDR1 and CDR2 sequences are SGHTA and FQGTGA. This CDR3 has 15 residues. Here the CDR3 DNA reads TGTGCCAGCAGCTTAATGGGGCTGGACACAGATACGCAGTATTTT. It is translated as CASSLMGLDTDTQYF.

The chain couples TRBV5-5 to TRBJ2-3; perhaps TRBD1 as D (7 bases). CDR1 and CDR2 (germline): SGHKS, YYEKEE (reference sequence). The germline V and J ends were trimmed by 4 bases and 4 bases, with 13 bases remaining between them. CDR3 length: 14 amino acids. The CDR3 region is CASSVTGDSDTQYF. The CDR3 DNA sequence: TGTGCCAGCAGCGTTACAGGGGACTCAGATACGCAGTATTTT.

This chain uses TRBV5-1 with TRBJ2-7; TRBD1 might be the D (5 bases). This CDR3 has 13 residues. Deletions cut 1 base from V and 4 bases from J, with 9 bases between. Germline V gene sequence: CDR1 SGHRS, CDR2 YFSETQ. The CDR3 nucleotides read TGCGCCAGCAGCTTGACAGGAGCTTACGAGCAGTACTTC. Translated, it gives CASSLTGAYEQYF.

The rearrangement links TRBV5-1 to TRBJ2-1; the D gene is possibly TRBD2 (6 bases). Germline V gives CDR1 SGHRS, CDR2 YFSETQ. The CDR3 has 17 amino acids. Trimming pared 0 bases from V and 0 bases from J, leaving 13 bases between. This chain's CDR3 is CASSLVFAGRSYNEQFF. The CDR3 DNA follows: TGCGCCAGCAGCTTGGTTTTTGCGGGACGCTCCTACAATGAGCAGTTCTTC.

With respect to this clone: A read error is likely here: a far larger clone is one base away. J is TRBJ2-7 and V is TRBV7-2; 8 positions match TRBD2. The CDR3 loop spans 15 amino acids. V lost 5 bases, J lost 9 bases, and 15 bases stayed unmatched. Germline loops: CDR1 SGHTA, CDR2 FQGNSA. CDR3 region: CASSSQWTSRRGQYF. The CDR3 coding sequence is TGTGCCAGCAGCAGCCAGTGGACTAGCAGGAGAGGGCAGTACTTC.

The chain recombines TRBV7-9 with TRBJ1-4, with a weak D call TRBD1 (5 bases). The CDR3 is 13 amino acids. V lost 1 base and J 8 bases, leaving 8 bases between the germline ends. Germline V gene lookup returns CDR1 SEHNR and CDR2 FQNEAQ (reference sequence). In nucleotides, the CDR3 is TGTGCCAGCAGCTTAGTCGGACAAGAAAAACTGTTTTTT. Its protein is CASSLVGQEKLFF.

The chain uses TRBV6-4 and TRBJ1-5, with D possibly matching TRBD1 (5 bases). The CDR3 runs to 13 residues. Germline V lookup: CDR1 MRHNA, CDR2 SNTAGT. Trimming left V 3 bases short and J 3 bases short, with 6 bases between. CDR3 sequence reads: CASSEQVNQPQHF. CDR3 bases: TGTGCCAGCAGTGAACAGGTCAATCAGCCCCAGCATTTT.

This rearrangement joins TRBV27 to TRBJ2-3, with 9 bases aligning to TRBD2. The CDR3 runs to 16 residues. Unmatched junction bases numbered 10, after V lost 5 bases and J lost 4 bases. Germline values: CDR1 MNHEY, CDR2 SMNVEV (reference sequence). In DNA form, the CDR3 reads TGTGCCAGCAGTCAATCCAGGACTAGCGCCGCAGATACGCAGTATTTT. Translating it yields CASSQSRTSAADTQYF.

The chain is built from TRBV9 and TRBJ1-1, with 9 bases identical to TRBD1. The length of the CDR3 is 15 residues. V was clipped by 2 bases and J by 0 bases; unmatched bases: 2. Germline-derived CDR1 and CDR2 are SGDLS and YYNGEE. CDR3 coding DNA: TGTGCCAGCAGCGTCGACAGGGGGGTGAACACTGAAGCTTTCTTT. This gives the protein CASSVDRGVNTEAFF.

V usage is TRBV7-9 and J usage is TRBJ1-1; the D is unclear. Germline values: CDR1 SEHNR, CDR2 FQNEAQ (reference sequence). V was trimmed by 5 bases and J by 1 base, leaving 17 bases between them. The CDR3 consists of 16 residues. CDR3 in amino acids: CASSRPPTQQNTEAFF. Here the CDR3 DNA reads TGTGCCAGCAGCCGCCCCCCGACACAGCAGAACACTGAAGCTTTCTTT.

This chain links TRBV6-1 with TRBJ2-5; no reliable D call. Trimming removed 1 base from V and 2 bases from J, with 8 bases in between. CDR1 and CDR2 (germline): MNHNS, SASEGT. This CDR3 is 14 amino acids long. The CDR3 region is CASSEDQVQETQYF. The CDR3 nucleotides are TGTGCCAGCAGTGAAGACCAGGTTCAAGAGACCCAGTACTTC.

The genes are TRBV10-2 and TRBJ2-5; 7 bases line up with TRBD2. Per germline, CDR1 WSHSY and CDR2 SAAADI. CDR3 length: 16 amino acids. Unmatched junction bases numbered 10, after V lost 2 bases and J lost 4 bases. The CDR3 region has the DNA TGCGCCAGCAGTGAGAACGGGGGAGGGCCGGGAGAGACCCAGTACTTC. Translation gives CASSENGGGPGETQYF.